This is a list of T cell receptor beta chains from one sample in a study of beta chain features in type 1 diabetes. Clones were sequenced by immunoSEQ multiplex PCR, and TCRdb holds only the in-frame ones, with some missing. In the table there are under 250,000 clones, about 15% of which are singletons. Sequencing input: naive CD4+ T cells from blood. Every receptor here comes from a man in his thirties or forties with type 1 diabetes. CDR3s include the opening cysteine and the closing phenylalanine or tryptophan. D genes are given only for firm matches. Clone size is stated in some rows and not others, as once, few, many or a class when expanded.

j_call v_call d_call clone_size cdr3_nt cdr3_aa
TRBJ1-1 TRBV5-1 NA few TGCGCCAGCAGCTTGGATGGGGAGAGGACTGAAGCTTTCTTT CASSLDGERTEAFF
TRBJ2-1 TRBV6-5 TRBD2 once TGTGCCAGCAGTACTGGACTAGCGGGGTCAACGCTCTTC CASSTGLAGSTLF
TRBJ2-4 TRBV5-8 TRBD1 few TGTGCCAGCAGGAGACAGGGGGTCGCCAAAAACATTCAGTACTTC CASRRQGVAKNIQYF
TRBJ2-3 TRBV5-1 TRBD1 NA TGCGCCAGCAGCTTGTGGGGACAGGGTGCAGATACGCAGTATTTT CASSLWGQGADTQYF
TRBJ2-1 TRBV18 TRBD1 NA TGTGCCAGCTCACCAGTACAGGGGGAATCCTACAATGAGCAGTTCTTC CASSPVQGESYNEQFF
TRBJ2-1 TRBV5-1 TRBD1 NA TGCGCCAGCAGCCCAGGGGGAGTTGGGGTCCCCTACAATGAGCAGTTCTTC CASSPGGVGVPYNEQFF
TRBJ1-2 TRBV27 TRBD1 few TGTGCCAGCAGTCCATCGACAGGGAAAGGCTACACCTTC CASSPSTGKGYTF
TRBJ1-2 TRBV6-6 TRBD1 few TGTGCCAGCAGTTCGACAGGGGATGGCTACACCTTC CASSSTGDGYTF
TRBJ1-1 TRBV30 NA NA TGTGCCTGGAGGAATGGAGGGATCACTGAAGCTTTCTTT CAWRNGGITEAFF
TRBJ1-5 TRBV6-6 TRBD1 NA TGTGCCAGCACCGAGACAGGGTACCAGCCCCAGCATTTT CASTETGYQPQHF
TRBJ2-5 TRBV28 TRBD1 few TGTGCCAGCAGGCCCGCCGGGACAGGTGATCAAGAGACCCAGTACTTC CASRPAGTGDQETQYF
TRBJ2-7 TRBV6-1 TRBD2 few TGTGCCAGCGGGGAGCGGGGGGGGTTCTACGAGCAGTACTTC CASGERGGFYEQYF
TRBJ1-2 TRBV6-5 NA NA TGTGCCAGCAGTTACTCAAGGGACACCTCCTATGGCTACACCTTC CASSYSRDTSYGYTF
TRBJ2-3 TRBV2 NA NA TGTGCCAGCAGTTCCGGGACTCCCGGCACAGATACGCAGTATTTT CASSSGTPGTDTQYF
TRBJ2-7 TRBV5-4 TRBD1 few TGTGCCAGCAGCTCAACCCCAGGGGGCGGATCTGGAGAGCAGTACTTC CASSSTPGGGSGEQYF
TRBJ2-7 TRBV29-1 TRBD1 NA TGCAGCGGCCGGGACAGGGGCCACGAGCAGTACTTC CSGRDRGHEQYF
TRBJ2-3 TRBV30 NA few TGTGCCTGGAGTGTCTCACACACAGATACGCAGTATTTT CAWSVSHTDTQYF
TRBJ2-2 TRBV11-2 TRBD2 few TGTGCCAGCAGCTCCCTAGCGGGAGCCGGGGAGCTGTTTTTT CASSSLAGAGELFF
TRBJ2-3 TRBV5-1 TRBD2 few TGCGCCAGCAGCGTAACGGGAGGGCCCGGATTAGATACGCAGTATTTT CASSVTGGPGLDTQYF
TRBJ2-5 TRBV30 TRBD1 few TGTGCCTGGAGTGTAGTGACAGGGGGCGGCGAGACCCAGTACTTC CAWSVVTGGGETQYF
TRBJ2-2 TRBV7-2 NA few TGTGCCAGCAGCTCCGCTGGGGCGGACACCGGGGAGCTGTTTTTT CASSSAGADTGELFF
TRBJ1-5 TRBV30 NA NA TGTGCCGCCACTACGGACTCAATAGCAAATCAGCCCCAGCATTTT CAATTDSIANQPQHF
TRBJ1-1 TRBV18 TRBD1 few TGTGCCAGCTCACCAGGACAGGACACTGAAGCTTTCTTT CASSPGQDTEAFF
TRBJ2-7 TRBV5-4 NA few TGTGCCAGCAGCCCTCTTTGGCAGGGGCAGGATTACGAGCAGTACTTC CASSPLWQGQDYEQYF
TRBJ2-4 TRBV7-9 TRBD1 NA TGTGCCAGCAGTTCACTGACAGGGGGACGGGGCAAAAACATTCAGTACTTC CASSSLTGGRGKNIQYF
TRBJ2-1 TRBV10-3 TRBD2 NA TGTGCCATCGGTGGGGCGGGGGGCGCCCCTTACAATGAGCAGTTCTTC CAIGGAGGAPYNEQFF
TRBJ2-5 TRBV5-1 NA NA TGCGCCAGCAGCCTGGGTAACAACCAAGAGACCCAGTACTTC CASSLGNNQETQYF
TRBJ2-7 TRBV6-6 NA NA TGTGCCAGCAGTTACGAATCGGGGTCCTACGAGCAGTACTTC CASSYESGSYEQYF
TRBJ2-7 TRBV30 TRBD2 NA TGTGCCCAAGCGTCGGGACTAGACGCCTACGAGCAGTACTTC CAQASGLDAYEQYF
TRBJ2-3 TRBV5-1 TRBD2 few TGCGCCAGCAGCTTGCGGAGCGGGAGTACAGATACGCAGTATTTT CASSLRSGSTDTQYF
TRBJ1-2 TRBV18 NA few TGTGCCAGCTCACCATCGGGGGGTAATGGCTACACCTTC CASSPSGGNGYTF
TRBJ1-1 TRBV6-5 NA NA TGTGCCAGCAGTCCCAGGAACACTGAAGCTTTCTTT CASSPRNTEAFF
TRBJ2-3 TRBV7-2 NA few TGTGCCAGCAGCTTAGCGGCCCTGGGAAGCGGCGCAGATACGCAGTATTTT CASSLAALGSGADTQYF
TRBJ1-2 TRBV29-1 NA NA TGCAGCGTTGGGCGACAGAGCGACTATGGCTACACCTTC CSVGRQSDYGYTF
TRBJ2-7 TRBV5-1 NA few TGCGCCAGCAGCTCCAGGGGAGATTACGAGCAGTACTTC CASSSRGDYEQYF
TRBJ2-3 TRBV5-6 TRBD1 NA TGTGCCAGCAGCTTGGGACAGGGGGCAGATACGCAGTATTTT CASSLGQGADTQYF
TRBJ1-2 TRBV2 NA few TGTGCCAGCAGTGAGGGAGGGATTCGGGGCTACACCTTC CASSEGGIRGYTF
TRBJ2-1 TRBV11-3 TRBD2 NA TGTGCCAGCAGCTCCAGGGTTGGGACTAGCAATGAGCAGTTCTTC CASSSRVGTSNEQFF
TRBJ2-5 TRBV19 NA NA TGTGCCAGTAGCCCCCGGACAACTCAAGAGACCCAGTACTTC CASSPRTTQETQYF
TRBJ1-1 TRBV7-9 NA NA TGTGCCAGCTCTCGGGACACTGAAGCTTTCTTT CASSRDTEAFF
TRBJ1-1 TRBV5-4 NA NA TGTGCCAGCAGCTTTCTCCAGATGAACACTGAAGCTTTCTTT CASSFLQMNTEAFF
TRBJ2-3 TRBV11-2 NA few TGTGCCAGCAGCTTGTCCCGGACTTCGGGAGATACGCAGTATTTT CASSLSRTSGDTQYF
TRBJ2-2 TRBV4-1 NA NA TGTGCCAGCAGCCAGGAGAGGTACACCGGGGAGCTGTTTTTT CASSQERYTGELFF
TRBJ2-7 TRBV7-9 NA few TGTGCCAGCAGCTTAAGTGGAGGATCCTACGAGCAGTACTTC CASSLSGGSYEQYF
TRBJ2-5 TRBV2 TRBD2 NA TGTGCCAGCACCGGCGGGGGGAAATCGTGGTCCGGAGAGACCCAGTACTTC CASTGGGKSWSGETQYF